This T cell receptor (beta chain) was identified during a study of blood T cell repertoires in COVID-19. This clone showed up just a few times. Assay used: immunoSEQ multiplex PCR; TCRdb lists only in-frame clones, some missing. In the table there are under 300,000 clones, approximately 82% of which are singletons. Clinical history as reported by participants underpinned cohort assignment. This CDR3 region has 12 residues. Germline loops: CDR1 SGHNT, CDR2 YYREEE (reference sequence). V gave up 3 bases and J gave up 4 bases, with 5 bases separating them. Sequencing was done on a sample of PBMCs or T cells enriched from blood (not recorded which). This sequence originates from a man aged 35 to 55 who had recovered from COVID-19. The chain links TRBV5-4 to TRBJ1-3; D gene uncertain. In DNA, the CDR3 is TGTGCCAGCAGCTCCGAGGGAAACACCATATATTTT. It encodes CASSSEGNTIYF.